This T cell receptor beta chain emerged from a study of blood T cells in healthy people across ages. This clonotype was observed once. Sample-barcoded 5' priming and a J-beta primer mix drove a second PCR of 7 to 11 cycles. TCRdb ran MiXCR on the 5' RACE reads and lists one entry per CDR3 protein. The sample lists about 640,000 distinct CDR3 sequences; around two fifths were seen once. The CDR3 is 14 amino acids. Trimming cost V 7 bases and J 5 bases; bases outside gene matches: 8. Germline CDR1 MNHEY, CDR2 SVGEGT. Sample donors were healthy Caucasian individuals that came from Russia, aged about 6 to 95. Extracted total RNA amounted to at least 5.5 micrograms for each sample.

Sample: blood. The chain joins TRBV6-2 or TRBV6-3 to TRBJ2-1, with 7 bases identical to TRBD1. The clonotype originates from a man at least 80 years old in good health. CDR3 amino acids: CASTGWGQNNEQFF. As DNA, the CDR3 is TGTGCCAGCACGGGGTGGGGACAGAACAATGAGCAGTTCTTC.